The clone carrying this TCR beta chain occurred a few times. Its cognate antigen is unknown. This specimen comes from a study of human T cells and chemical hapten exposure. General study points: Alopecia affected the donors, so their immune response may differ from healthy people's.

The germline CDR1 and CDR2 sequences are SGDLS and YYNGEE. V shed 5 bases and J shed 9 bases, with 15 bases lying between them. The CDR3 is made up of 13 amino acids. Each CDR3 protein is one row after TCRdb ran MiXCR on the RACE reads. The sample includes under 200,000 distinct CDR3 sequences, around 30% of them seen just once. Time point noted: patch test 3, about 24 weeks after DPC sensitization. The treatment: therapeutic diphenylcyclopropenone sensitization with weekly scalp DPC. The specimen comprised whole blood, sampled in connection with sensitization to the hapten diphenylcyclopropenone (DPC). The origin of this receptor is a young woman with alopecia areata. Some clones in this sample may be carry-over from other donors' samples. This chain connects TRBV9 to TRBJ2-1, with a possible D match to TRBD2 (5 bases). The CDR3 nucleotides are TGTGCCAGCAGTGTTACTCGAGAGGGTGAGCAGTTCTTC. This sequence encodes CASSVTREGEQFF.